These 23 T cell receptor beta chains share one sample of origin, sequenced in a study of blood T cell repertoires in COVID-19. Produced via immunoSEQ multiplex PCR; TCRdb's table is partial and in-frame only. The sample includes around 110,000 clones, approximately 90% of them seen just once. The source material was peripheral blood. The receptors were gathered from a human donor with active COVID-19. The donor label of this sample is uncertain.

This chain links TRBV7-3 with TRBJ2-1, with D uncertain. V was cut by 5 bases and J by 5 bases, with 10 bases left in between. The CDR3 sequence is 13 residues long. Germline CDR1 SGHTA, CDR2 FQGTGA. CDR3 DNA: TGTGCCAGCAGCCGTAGCAGAAACAATGAGCAGTTCTTC. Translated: CASSRSRNNEQFF. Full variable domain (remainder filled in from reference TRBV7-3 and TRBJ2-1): GAGVSQTPSNKVTEKGKYVELRCDPISGHTALYWYRQSLGQGPEFLIYFQGTGAADDSGLPNDRFFAVRPEGSVSTLKIQRTERGDSAVYLCASSRSRNNEQFFGPGTRLTVL.

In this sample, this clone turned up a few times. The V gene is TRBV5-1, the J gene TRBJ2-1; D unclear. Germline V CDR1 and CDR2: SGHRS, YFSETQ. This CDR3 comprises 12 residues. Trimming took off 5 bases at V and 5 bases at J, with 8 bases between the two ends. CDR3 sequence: CASRPQNNEQFF. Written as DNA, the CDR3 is TGCGCCAGCAGGCCACAAAACAATGAGCAGTTCTTC.

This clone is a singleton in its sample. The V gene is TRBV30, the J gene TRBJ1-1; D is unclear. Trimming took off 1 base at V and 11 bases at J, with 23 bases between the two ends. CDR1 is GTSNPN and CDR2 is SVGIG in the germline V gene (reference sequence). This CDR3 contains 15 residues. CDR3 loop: CAWSDGRGNILLAFF. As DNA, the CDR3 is TGTGCCTGGAGTGACGGCAGAGGAAATATTTTATTGGCTTTCTTT.

The CDR3 sequence: CASSLFGGTDTQYF. CDR3 DNA sequence: TGTGCCAGCAGTTTATTCGGGGGGACAGATACGCAGTATTTT. This chain joins TRBV28 and TRBJ2-3, with 7 bases aligning to TRBD2. Trimming took 1 base from V and 3 from J; bases not matched to a gene: 1. The CDR3 length is 14 residues. Germline lookup yields CDR1 MDHEN and CDR2 SYDVKM.

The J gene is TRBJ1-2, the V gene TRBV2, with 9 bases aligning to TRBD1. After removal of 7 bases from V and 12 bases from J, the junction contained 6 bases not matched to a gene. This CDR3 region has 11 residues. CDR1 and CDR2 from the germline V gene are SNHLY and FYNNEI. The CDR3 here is CASNRGRADTF. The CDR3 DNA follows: TGTGCCAGCAACAGGGGGCGGGCGGACACCTTC.

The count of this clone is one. The CDR3 DNA is TGCGCCAGCAGCTTGATGGGCGGGGGGGCCATAGATACGCAGTATTTT. It encodes CASSLMGGGAIDTQYF. This chain connects TRBV5-1 to TRBJ2-3, with 9 bases fitting TRBD2. J was trimmed by 5 bases and V by 1 base; bases with no gene match: 8. Germline lookup yields CDR1 SGHRS and CDR2 YFSETQ. This CDR3 region has 16 residues.

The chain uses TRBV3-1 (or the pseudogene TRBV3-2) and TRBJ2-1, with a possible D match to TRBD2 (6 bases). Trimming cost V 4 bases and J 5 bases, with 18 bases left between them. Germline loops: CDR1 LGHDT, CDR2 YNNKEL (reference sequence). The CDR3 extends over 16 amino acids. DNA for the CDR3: TGTGCCAGCAGCCCACCCGGCCCTAGCGCAAACAATGAGCAGTTCTTC. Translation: CASSPPGPSANNEQFF.

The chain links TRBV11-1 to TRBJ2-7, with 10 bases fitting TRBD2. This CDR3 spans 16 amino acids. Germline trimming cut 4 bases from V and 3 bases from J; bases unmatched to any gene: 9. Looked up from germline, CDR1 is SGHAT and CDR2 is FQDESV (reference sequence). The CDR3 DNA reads TGTGCCAGCAGCTCCACCAAGCGGGGGGGAATCTACGAGCAGTACTTC. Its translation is CASSSTKRGGIYEQYF.

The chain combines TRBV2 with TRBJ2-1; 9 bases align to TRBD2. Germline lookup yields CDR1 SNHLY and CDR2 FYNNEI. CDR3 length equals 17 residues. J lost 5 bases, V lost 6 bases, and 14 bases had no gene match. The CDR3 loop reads CASSPGGTSLGHNEQFF. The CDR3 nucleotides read TGTGCCAGCAGCCCGGGGGGGACTAGCTTAGGACACAATGAGCAGTTCTTC.

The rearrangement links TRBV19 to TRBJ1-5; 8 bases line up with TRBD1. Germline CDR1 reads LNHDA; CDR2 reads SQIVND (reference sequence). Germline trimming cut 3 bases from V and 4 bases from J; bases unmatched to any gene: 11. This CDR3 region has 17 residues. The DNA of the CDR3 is TGTGCCAGTAGTATCCGAGGCAGGGGGCAGTTGAATCAGCCCCAGCATTTT. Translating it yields CASSIRGRGQLNQPQHF.

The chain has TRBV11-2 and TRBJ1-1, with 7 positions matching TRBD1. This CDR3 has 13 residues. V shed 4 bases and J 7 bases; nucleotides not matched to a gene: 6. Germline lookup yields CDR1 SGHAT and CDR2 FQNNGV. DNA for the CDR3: TGTGCCAGCAGCTCGATCCGGGACAGTGAAGCTTTCTTT. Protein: CASSSIRDSEAFF.

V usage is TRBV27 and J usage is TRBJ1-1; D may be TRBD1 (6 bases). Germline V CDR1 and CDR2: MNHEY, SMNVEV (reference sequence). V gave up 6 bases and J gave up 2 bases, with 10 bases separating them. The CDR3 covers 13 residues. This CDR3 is CASRAGANTEAFF. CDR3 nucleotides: TGTGCCAGCAGGGCAGGGGCAAACACTGAAGCTTTCTTT.

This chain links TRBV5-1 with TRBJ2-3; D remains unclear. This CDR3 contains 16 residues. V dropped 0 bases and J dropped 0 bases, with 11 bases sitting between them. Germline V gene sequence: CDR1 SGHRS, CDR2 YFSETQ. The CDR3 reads CASSLGGLLSTDTQYF. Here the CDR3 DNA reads TGCGCCAGCAGCTTGGGAGGTCTTCTGAGCACAGATACGCAGTATTTT.

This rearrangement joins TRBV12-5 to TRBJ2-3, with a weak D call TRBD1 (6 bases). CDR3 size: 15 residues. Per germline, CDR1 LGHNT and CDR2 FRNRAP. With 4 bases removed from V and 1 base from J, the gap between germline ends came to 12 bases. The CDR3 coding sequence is TGTGCTAGTGGTTCGTCAGGGGTCGGCACAGATACGCAGTATTTT. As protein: CASGSSGVGTDTQYF. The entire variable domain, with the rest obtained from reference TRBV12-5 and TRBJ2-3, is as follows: DARVTQTPRHKVTEMGQEVTMRCQPILGHNTVFWYRQTMMQGLELLAYFRNRAPLDDSGMPKDRFSAEMPDATLATLKIQPSEPRDSAVYFCASGSSGVGTDTQYFGPGTRLTVL.

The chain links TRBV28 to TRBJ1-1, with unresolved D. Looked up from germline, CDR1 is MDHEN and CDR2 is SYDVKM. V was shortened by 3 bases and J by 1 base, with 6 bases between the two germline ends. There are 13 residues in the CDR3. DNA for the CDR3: TGTGCCAGCAGTTTCATCAAGAACACTGAAGCTTTCTTT. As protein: CASSFIKNTEAFF. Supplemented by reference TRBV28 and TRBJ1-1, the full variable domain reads DVKVTQSSRYLVKRTGEKVFLECVQDMDHENMFWYRQDPGLGLRLIYFSYDVKMKEKGDIPEGYSVSREKKERFSLILESASTNQTSMYLCASSFIKNTEAFFGQGTRLTVV.

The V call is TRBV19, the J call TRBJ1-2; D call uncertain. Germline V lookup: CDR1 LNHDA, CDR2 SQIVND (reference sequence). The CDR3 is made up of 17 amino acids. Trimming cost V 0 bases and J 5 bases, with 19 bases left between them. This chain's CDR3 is CASSIDFGRSSRYGYTF. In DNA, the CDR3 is TGTGCCAGTAGTATAGATTTTGGCAGATCCTCCCGTTATGGCTACACCTTC.

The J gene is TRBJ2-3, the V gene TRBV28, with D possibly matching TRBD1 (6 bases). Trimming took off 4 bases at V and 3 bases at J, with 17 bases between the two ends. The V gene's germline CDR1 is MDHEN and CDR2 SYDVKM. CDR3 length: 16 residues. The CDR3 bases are TGTGCCAGCAGTTCCGTTAATAGGGGGAAAACAGATACGCAGTATTTT. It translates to CASSSVNRGKTDTQYF.

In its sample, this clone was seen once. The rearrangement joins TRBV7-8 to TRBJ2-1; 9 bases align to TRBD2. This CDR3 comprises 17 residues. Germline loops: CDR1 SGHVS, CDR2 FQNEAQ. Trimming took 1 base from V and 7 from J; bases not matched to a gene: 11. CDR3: CASSLEVLRGGLNEQFF. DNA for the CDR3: TGTGCCAGCAGCTTAGAGGTTTTGCGGGGGGGCTTGAATGAGCAGTTCTTC. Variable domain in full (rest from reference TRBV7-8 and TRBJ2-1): GAGVSQSPRYKVAKRGQDVALRCDPISGHVSLFWYQQALGQGPEFLTYFQNEAQLDKSGLPSDRFFAERPEGSVSTLKIQRTQQEDSAVYLCASSLEVLRGGLNEQFFGPGTRLTVL.

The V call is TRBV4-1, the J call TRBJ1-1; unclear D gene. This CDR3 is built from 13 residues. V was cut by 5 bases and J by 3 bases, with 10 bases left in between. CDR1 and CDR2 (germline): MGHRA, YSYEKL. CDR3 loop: CASSKSQDTEAFF. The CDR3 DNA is TGCGCCAGCAGCAAAAGTCAGGACACTGAAGCTTTCTTT.

The CDR3 spells CASSTRQEGEKLFF. The DNA for the CDR3 is TGTGCCAGTAGTACTCGACAAGAAGGAGAAAAACTGTTTTTT. V gene TRBV19 combines with J gene TRBJ1-4; D gene uncertain. Deletions cut 4 bases from V and 8 bases from J, with 14 bases between. The CDR3 extends over 14 amino acids. In germline, CDR1 is LNHDA, CDR2 SQIVND (reference sequence). The full variable domain, completed using reference TRBV19 and TRBJ1-4, is DGGITQSPKYLFRKEGQNVTLSCEQNLNHDAMYWYRQDPGQGLRLIYYSQIVNDFQKGDIAEGYSVSREKKESFPLTVTSAQKNPTAFYLCASSTRQEGEKLFFGSGTQLSVL.

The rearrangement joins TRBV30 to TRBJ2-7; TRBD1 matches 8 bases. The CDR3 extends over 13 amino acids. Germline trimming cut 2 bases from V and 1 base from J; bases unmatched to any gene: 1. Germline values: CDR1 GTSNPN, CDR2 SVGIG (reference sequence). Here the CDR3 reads CAWSWTGSYEQYF. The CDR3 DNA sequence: TGTGCCTGGAGTTGGACAGGGTCCTACGAGCAGTACTTC.

The CDR3 sequence: CASSPFKGGGVEAFF. CDR3 in DNA: TGTGCCAGCTCACCATTTAAAGGAGGGGGGGTTGAAGCTTTCTTT. J is TRBJ1-1 and V is TRBV18; tentatively, D is TRBD1 (6 bases). The CDR3 loop spans 15 amino acids. V dropped 2 bases and J dropped 7 bases, with 17 bases sitting between them. Germline lookup yields CDR1 KGHSH and CDR2 LQKENI.

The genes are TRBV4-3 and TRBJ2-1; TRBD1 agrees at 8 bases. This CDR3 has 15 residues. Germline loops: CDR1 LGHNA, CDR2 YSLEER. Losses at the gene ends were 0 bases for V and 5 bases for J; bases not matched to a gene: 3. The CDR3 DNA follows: TGCGCCAGCAGCCAAGAGCCAGGGGGCAACAATGAGCAGTTCTTC. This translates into CASSQEPGGNNEQFF.